A single sample gave rise to the 12 T cell receptor beta chains below, sequenced in a study of neoadjuvant anti-PD-1 for oral cavity cancer. Time point reported: after neoadjuvant nivolumab, at surgical resection. This table comes from immunoSEQ multiplex PCR, and its TCRdb copy is limited to in-frame clones, with some not included. The sample consists of tens of thousands of clones, about three quarters of them appearing once. Specimen: PBMCs, collected after nivolumab (anti-PD-1) treatment. These TCRs come from a person aged 40 to 85 with oral cavity squamous cell carcinoma.

The rearrangement uses TRBV19 and TRBJ1-1; D not certain. CDR1 is LNHDA, CDR2 SQIVND, per germline (reference sequence). This CDR3 contains 12 residues. V lost 5 bases to trimming and J lost 1 base, with 5 bases between them. The DNA of the CDR3 is TGTGCCAGTAGTCTGAGGAACACTGAAGCTTTCTTT. Encoded protein: CASSLRNTEAFF.

The V and J genes are TRBV11-2 and TRBJ2-5; D gene uncertain. Per germline, CDR1 SGHAT and CDR2 FQNNGV. V lost 5 bases to trimming and J lost 5 bases, with 9 bases between them. The CDR3 has 12 amino acids. CDR3 sequence (DNA): TGTGCCAGCAGCCCGGCTAGGGAGACCCAGTACTTC. It specifies CASSPARETQYF.

This clone was counted a few times. The chain uses TRBV27 and TRBJ2-1; D may be TRBD2 (6 bases). The V gene lost 8 bases and the J gene lost 6 bases, with 20 bases spanning the gap. Germline V CDR1 and CDR2: MNHEY, SMNVEV (reference sequence). This CDR3 contains 15 residues. The CDR3 DNA sequence: TGTGCCAGCTTATCGACAGCGGGCGTTATCAATGAGCAGTTCTTC. It yields the protein CASLSTAGVINEQFF.

The V gene is TRBV6-1, the J gene TRBJ1-4; no reliable D call. The CDR3 totals 12 residues. Germline values: CDR1 MNHNS, CDR2 SASEGT. Trimming pared 10 bases from V and 8 bases from J, leaving 14 bases between. This CDR3 reads CANPPLGEKLFF. In DNA, the CDR3 is TGTGCCAACCCCCCTTTAGGGGAAAAACTGTTTTTT.

As DNA, the CDR3 is TGCGCCAGCAGAATCGATAATTCACCCCTCCACTTT. Protein: CASRIDNSPLHF. This chain connects TRBV5-1 to TRBJ1-6; D is undetermined. Germline CDR1 and CDR2: SGHRS and YFSETQ. Trimming removed 5 bases from V and 5 bases from J, with 5 bases in between. CDR3 length equals 12 residues.

The genes are TRBV29-1 and TRBJ2-1, with TRBD2 matching over 10 bases. Germline assignment: CDR1 SQVTM and CDR2 ANQGSEA. The CDR3 is 18 amino acids. V lost 5 bases, J lost 6 bases, and 19 bases stayed unmatched. The CDR3 spells CSVKRLAGDFKVANEQFF. CDR3 DNA: TGCAGCGTTAAGAGACTAGCGGGCGATTTCAAAGTGGCCAATGAGCAGTTCTTC.

The rearrangement uses TRBV27 and TRBJ1-6, with D unclear. Per the germline V gene, CDR1 is MNHEY and CDR2 is SMNVEV (reference sequence). Trimming stripped 7 bases from V and 0 bases from J, with 10 bases between. The CDR3 is made up of 15 amino acids. The CDR3 coding sequence is TGTGCCAGCACTTTCCAGGACTCCTATAATTCACCCCTCCACTTT. It translates to CASTFQDSYNSPLHF.

The gene calls are TRBV15 and TRBJ1-2, with no clear D. The CDR3 extends over 15 amino acids. Germline V gives CDR1 LNHNV, CDR2 YYDKDF (reference sequence). The V and J ends lost 1 base and 6 bases respectively, with 15 bases between them. The CDR3 is CATSRGQAVEDGYTF. CDR3 in DNA: TGTGCCACCAGCAGAGGTCAGGCAGTTGAGGATGGCTACACCTTC.

The rearrangement links TRBV5-1 to TRBJ2-1; 8 nucleotides align to TRBD1. The CDR3 loop spans 21 amino acids. V shed 4 bases, J shed 3 bases, and the junction held 24 bases outside the gene matches. CDR1 and CDR2 from the germline V gene are SGHRS and YFSETQ. This CDR3 reads CASSNKGHEGGTGRNYNEQFF. CDR3 coding DNA: TGCGCCAGCAGCAACAAAGGCCATGAGGGCGGGACAGGACGCAACTACAATGAGCAGTTCTTC.

Only a few counts were recorded for this clone. The chain recombines TRBV2 with TRBJ1-2; D gene unclear. The V gene's germline CDR1 is SNHLY and CDR2 FYNNEI. This CDR3 is 12 amino acids long. V was shortened by 10 bases and J by 4 bases, with 13 bases between the two germline ends. The CDR3 protein is CATSPLAYGYTF. The CDR3 DNA reads as TGTGCCACCTCCCCGTTGGCCTATGGCTACACCTTC.

With respect to this clone: A single base is all that separates this from a far larger clone, so a read error is likely. J is TRBJ2-1 and V is TRBV6-1; D call uncertain. Between the trimmed V and J ends, which lost 6 bases and 7 bases, there was a span of 7 bases. Germline CDR1 and CDR2: MNHNS and SASEGT. The CDR3 is 11 amino acids. In nucleotides, the CDR3 is TGTGCCAGCAGCCCTAAGAATGAGCAGTTCTTC. Translating gives CASSPKNEQFF.

The chain combines TRBV2 with TRBJ2-3; no reliable D call. The germline V and J ends were trimmed by 5 bases and 12 bases, with 9 bases remaining between them. The CDR3 spans 10 residues. Germline V gene sequence: CDR1 SNHLY, CDR2 FYNNEI. The chain's CDR3 is CASSTGPQYF. CDR3 nucleotide sequence: TGTGCCAGCAGTACCGGGCCTCAGTATTTT.